This T cell receptor (beta chain) was found in a study of T cell responses to AZD1222 COVID-19 vaccine. The study, taken as a whole, reports: Spike-wide vaccine-associated CD4 TCRs dominated at 160-218 and 743-854. Targets within unmutated variant regions were reportedly found for nearly half of spike-specific TCRs. Recipients of two AZD1222 doses showed rising Spike-specific TCR breadth and depth.

The germline V gene encodes CDR1 MGHRA and CDR2 YSYEKL. V was shortened by 4 bases and J by 2 bases, with 21 bases between the two germline ends. This CDR3 has 18 residues. On this clone itself: Its antigen is still unknown.

The protocol was immunoSEQ multiplex PCR, while the TCRdb copy is restricted to in-frame clones and leaves out a portion. The sample consists of fewer than 85,000 clones, approximately 88% of them appearing once. This rearrangement joins TRBV4-1 to TRBJ1-3; tentatively, D is TRBD1 (5 bases). This TCR was recovered from an adult in good health. The input for sequencing was peripheral blood, taken on day 0 of AZD1222 vaccination. CDR3 sequence (DNA): TGCGCCAGCAGCCCAAGCAGCATCGGGGGATCACCTGGAAACACCATATATTTT. Amino acids: CASSPSSIGGSPGNTIYF.